This is a list of T cell receptor beta chains from one sample in a study of blood T cells in healthy people across ages. From the 5' RACE reads, TCRdb called clonotypes with MiXCR, one entry per CDR3 protein. The sample holds around 940,000 distinct CDR3 sequences; around 54% are singletons and the top ten take 20% to 25%. The source material was blood. These receptors came from an older woman in good health. Both conserved end residues are part of each CDR3. A D gene is named only where the DNA matches it firmly. Expanded clones are given a class, and other clones once, few, many or no size at all.

>.|TRBJ2-3|.|TRBV7-9
CASRPTGGRGDTQYF
TGTGCCAGCAGACCCACCGGGGGTCGAGGGGATACGCAGTATTTT
>TRBD1|TRBJ2-7|.|TRBV27
CASSPLSTGGMYEQYF
TGTGCCAGCAGTCCCTTATCGACAGGGGGCATGTACGAGCAGTACTTC
>.|TRBJ1-1|.|TRBV3-1
CASSFRQTGNTEAFF
TGTGCCAGCAGCTTCCGACAGACGGGGAACACTGAAGCTTTCTTT
>.|TRBJ2-3|few|TRBV7-8
CASGSLADTQYF
TGTGCCAGCGGGTCCCTAGCAGATACGCAGTATTTT
>TRBD2|TRBJ2-3|.|TRBV29-1
CSGGTSGWDTQYF
TGCAGCGGGGGGACTAGCGGATGGGATACGCAGTATTTT
>.|TRBJ2-1|.|TRBV1
CTSAAQRELNEQFF
TGCACCAGCGCAGCACAGAGAGAGTTGAATGAGCAGTTCTTC
>.|TRBJ2-7|.|TRBV20-1
CSAISLEGFYERYF
TGCAGTGCTATCTCACTAGAGGGGTTCTACGAGCGGTACTTC
>.|TRBJ1-2|.|TRBV6-2/TRBV6-3
CASSRPASSNYGYTF
TGTGCCAGCAGTCGCCCAGCCTCATCTAACTATGGCTACACCTTC
>.|TRBJ2-1|few|TRBV20-1
CSAPRSPKHEQFF
TGCAGTGCTCCCAGGTCCCCCAAGCATGAGCAGTTCTTC
>.|TRBJ1-2|.|TRBV6-5
CASSLLSSNYGYTF
TGTGCCAGCAGTTTATTGTCCAGCAACTATGGCTACACCTTC
>TRBD2|TRBJ2-1|once|TRBV7-7
CASSSGLAGVGYEQFF
TGTGCCAGCAGCTCGGGACTAGCGGGAGTCGGCTATGAGCAGTTCTTC
>TRBD1|TRBJ1-2|.|TRBV29-1
CSVEDLTGRTGDYYGYTF
TGCAGCGTTGAAGATTTGACCGGCCGGACAGGGGATTACTATGGCTACACCTTC
>TRBD2|TRBJ2-7|few|TRBV20-1
CSALLAGGVHEQYF
TGCAGTGCCCTTTTAGCGGGAGGGGTCCACGAGCAGTACTTC
>TRBD2|TRBJ2-1|.|TRBV5-1
CASSSTSGVNEQFF
TGCGCCAGCAGCTCGACTAGCGGGGTTAATGAGCAGTTCTTC
>TRBD1|TRBJ1-2|.|TRBV6-1
CASSAGTGYVYTF
TGTGCCAGCAGCGCCGGGACAGGATATGTCTACACCTTC
>.|TRBJ2-7|.|TRBV20-1
CSAGAASDYYEQYF
TGCAGTGCTGGGGCGGCTAGCGACTATTACGAGCAGTACTTC
>.|TRBJ1-1|.|TRBV29-1
CSATRANTEAFF
TGCAGCGCTACCAGGGCGAACACTGAAGCTTTCTTT
>TRBD1|TRBJ1-5|.|TRBV7-9
CASSLGTGTDNQPQHF
TGTGCCAGCAGCTTAGGGACCGGGACAGATAATCAGCCCCAGCATTTT
>TRBD2|TRBJ2-7|.|TRBV6-2/TRBV6-3
CASSYSREWEQYF
TGTGCCAGCAGTTACTCGCGGGAGTGGGAGCAGTACTTC
>.|TRBJ2-3|.|TRBV27
CASRWQGGITDTQYF
TGTGCCAGCCGCTGGCAGGGCGGGATCACAGATACGCAGTATTTT
>TRBD2|TRBJ2-1|.|TRBV20-1
CSAKAAGGYNEQFF
TGCAGTGCCAAGGCAGCGGGAGGCTACAATGAGCAGTTCTTC
>.|TRBJ2-7|.|TRBV6-2/TRBV6-3
CASSYPSGINSYEQYF
TGTGCCAGCAGTTACCCGAGCGGAATTAACTCCTACGAGCAGTACTTC
>TRBD1|TRBJ1-2|many|TRBV3-1
CASSHQDRVSYGYTF
TGTGCCAGCAGCCACCAGGACAGGGTAAGCTATGGCTACACCTTC